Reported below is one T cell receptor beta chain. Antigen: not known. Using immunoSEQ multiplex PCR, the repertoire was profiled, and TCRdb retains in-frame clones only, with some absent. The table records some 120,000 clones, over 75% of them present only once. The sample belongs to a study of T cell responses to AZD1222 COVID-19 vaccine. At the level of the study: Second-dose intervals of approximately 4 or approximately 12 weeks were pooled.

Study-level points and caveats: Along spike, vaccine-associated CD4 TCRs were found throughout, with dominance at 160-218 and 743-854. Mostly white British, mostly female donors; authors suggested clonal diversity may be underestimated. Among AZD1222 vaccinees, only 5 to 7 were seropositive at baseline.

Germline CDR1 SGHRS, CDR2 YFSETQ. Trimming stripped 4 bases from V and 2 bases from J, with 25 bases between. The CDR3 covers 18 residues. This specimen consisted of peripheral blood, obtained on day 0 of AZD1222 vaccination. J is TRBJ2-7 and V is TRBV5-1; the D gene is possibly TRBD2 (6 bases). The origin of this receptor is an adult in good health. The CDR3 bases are TGCGCCAGCAGCCTGAAGTATAGTCGGGGGACTCTCGCCTACGAGCAGTACTTC. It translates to CASSLKYSRGTLAYEQYF.